This TCR beta chain emerged from a study of vaccination effects on CD4 cells after COVID-19. This CDR3 contains 14 residues. V was trimmed by 4 bases and J by 0 bases, leaving 10 bases between them. From germline, CDR1 is SGHRS and CDR2 YFSETQ. With regard to this clone: No antigen is known for it.

Pools of viral peptides were used by the ViraFEST assay to expand antigen-specific CD4+ T cells ahead of sequencing. Cells that had been cultured for 10 days were the source of isolated CD4+ T cells. Vaccinees lacked prior SARS-CoV-2 infection and tested negative for nucleocapsid antibodies. Profiled with immunoSEQ multiplex PCR; TCRdb holds only in-frame clones, not every one. The table has about 71,000 clones, approximately 80% seen once. The V gene is TRBV5-1, the J gene TRBJ1-1; no clear D. The material sequenced was CD4+ T cells from PBMCs cultured with SARS-CoV-2 spike peptides, taken before COVID-19 vaccination. The origin of this receptor is a human donor who received a COVID-19 vaccine. The CDR3 loop is CASSVDGMNTEAFF. The CDR3 DNA reads as TGCGCCAGCAGCGTGGACGGAATGAACACTGAAGCTTTCTTT.